Listed below are T cell receptor beta chains from one sample, sequenced in a study of shared clonotypes between healthy human individuals. Sequencing used immunoSEQ multiplex PCR; TCRdb keeps in-frame clones, though not all of them. The sample lists fewer than 200,000 clones; about 66% were seen once. The sequencing input was memory CD4+ T cells sorted from blood. The receptors shown here come from a man aged 25 to 40 in good health. The CDR3 runs from the conserved cysteine through the conserved F or W. D genes are given only for firm matches. The size field is filled for only some rows; it gives once, few, many or a size class.

- | TRBJ1-5 | many | TRBV2 | TGTGCCAGCAAACGGGACAACAATCAGCCCCAGCATTTT | CASKRDNNQPQHF
TRBD2 | TRBJ2-7 | - | TRBV6-5 | TGTGCCTCGTCGACGGGAGGGCCCCACGAGCAGTACTTC | CASSTGGPHEQYF
- | TRBJ1-2 | - | TRBV28 | TGTGCCAGCAGACCCTCGTATGGCTACACCTTC | CASRPSYGYTF
- | TRBJ2-2 | - | TRBV6-5 | TGTGCCAGCAGATTAGGCGTTAACACCGGGGAGCTGTTTTTT | CASRLGVNTGELFF
- | TRBJ2-7 | once | TRBV5-6 | TGTGCCAGCAGCAGGGGACACATCTACGAGCAGTACTTC | CASSRGHIYEQYF
- | TRBJ2-7 | many | TRBV5-1 | TGCGCCAGCAGTTCCGGGACTCTGGGCCACGAGCAGTACTTC | CASSSGTLGHEQYF
- | TRBJ2-5 | - | TRBV7-2 | TGTGCCAGCTCCGACAGGCCAGCCCAAGAGACCCAGTACTTC | CASSDRPAQETQYF
- | TRBJ2-1 | - | TRBV4-3 | TGCGCCAGCAGCCAAGGGGACCGGGATAACAATGAGCAGTTCTTC | CASSQGDRDNNEQFF
- | TRBJ1-2 | - | TRBV7-2 | TGTGCCAGCAGCTCAACCAATAACTATGGCTACACCTTC | CASSSTNNYGYTF
- | TRBJ1-5 | - | TRBV28 | TGTGCCAGCAGTAGAGGTGCAGTATCCCAATTTCGTCAGCCCCAGCATTTT | CASSRGAVSQFRQPQHF
- | TRBJ1-5 | few | TRBV19 | TGTGCCAGTAGTATCCCTGTGTCGGGATTCAATCAGCCCCAGCATTTT | CASSIPVSGFNQPQHF
TRBD1 | TRBJ2-7 | - | TRBV5-1 | TGCGCCAGCAGCTACGGACAGGGGGCCGGGGAGCAGTACTTC | CASSYGQGAGEQYF
- | TRBJ2-4 | - | TRBV5-1 | TGCGCCAGCAGCTTGGGTCAGAAAACACAAAACATTCAGTACTTC | CASSLGQKTQNIQYF
TRBD1 | TRBJ1-5 | few | TRBV5-5 | TGTGCCAGCAGCTTGGTCCCTAGGACAGGGGCCGGTTTTATGGAGCCCCAGCATTTT | CASSLVPRTGAGFMEPQHF
TRBD2 | TRBJ2-5 | - | TRBV7-2 | TGTGCCAGCAGCTTAGCGGGGGGAGGGCCCAGGGAGACCCAGTACTTC | CASSLAGGGPRETQYF
- | TRBJ2-1 | few | TRBV7-9 | TGCGCCAGCAGCCATCAATCCGCGAGGGGGAAGCAGTTCTTC | CASSHQSARGKQFF